A single sample gave rise to the 8 T cell receptor beta chains below, sequenced in a study of patients and donors after allogeneic stem cell transplantation. TCRdb re-called the RT-PCR reads through MiXCR, storing one row per CDR3 protein. The repertoire consists of about 410,000 distinct CDR3 sequences, with approximately 16% occurring once and the leading ten covering about 7%. The sequenced material came from blood, either unsorted or a sorted T cell fraction (not recorded which). These receptors came from a human donor who was either an allogeneic HSCT recipient or a stem cell or donor lymphocyte infusion donor (not recorded which). It is not recorded whose cells these are; they may come from a transplant donor.

This clonotype showed up many times. V usage is TRBV29-1 and J usage is TRBJ2-1; D perhaps matches TRBD2 (7 bases). V was shortened by 4 bases and J by 6 bases, with 19 bases between the two germline ends. Germline CDR1 reads SQVTM; CDR2 reads ANQGSEA. The CDR3 is 15 amino acids. This CDR3 is CSVVGGRRIGNEQFF. CDR3 DNA sequence: TGCAGCGTTGTGGGGGGGCGCCGGATCGGCAATGAGCAGTTCTTC.

The chain joins TRBV19 to TRBJ1-1, with no clear D. Trimming left V 5 bases short and J 2 bases short, with 9 bases between. Germline loops: CDR1 LNHDA, CDR2 SQIVND (reference sequence). The CDR3 has 13 amino acids. The CDR3 sequence: CASSPSINTEAFF. CDR3 DNA sequence: TGTGCCAGTAGTCCGTCGATCAACACTGAAGCTTTCTTT.

In this sample, this clonotype turned up a few times. The V and J genes are TRBV24-1 and TRBJ2-5; 8 positions agree with TRBD2. V shed 1 base and J 3 bases; nucleotides not matched to a gene: 6. There are 16 residues in the CDR3. The germline V gene encodes CDR1 KGHDR and CDR2 SFDVKD. CDR3 nucleotides: TGTGCCACCAGTGATTTCTCCTTAGCGGGGAAAGAGACCCAGTACTTC. Protein sequence: CATSDFSLAGKETQYF.

This clonotype was picked up many times. The chain couples TRBV18 to TRBJ2-5, with 9 bases fitting TRBD2. Germline V gene lookup returns CDR1 KGHSH and CDR2 LQKENI. V was clipped by 3 bases and J by 4 bases; unmatched bases: 6. The length of the CDR3 is 15 residues. CDR3 amino acids: CASSPGLAGLETQYF. CDR3 bases: TGTGCCAGCTCACCGGGACTAGCTGGTTTAGAGACCCAGTACTTC. The full variable domain, its missing parts supplied by reference TRBV18 and TRBJ2-5, is NAGVMQNPRHLVRRRGQEARLRCSPMKGHSHVYWYRQLPEEGLKFMVYLQKENIIDESGMPKERFSAEFPKEGPSILRIQQVVRGDSAAYFCASSPGLAGLETQYFGPGTRLLVL.

The table lists this clonotype with a few counts. The CDR3 spells CASRGTLTSPYEQYF. In nucleotides, the CDR3 is TGTGCCAGCAGGGGCACTCTGACTTCCCCCTACGAGCAGTACTTC. This chain connects TRBV2 to TRBJ2-7; no clear D gene. V gave up 6 bases and J gave up 2 bases, with 17 bases separating them. The CDR3 runs 15 residues. Per germline, CDR1 SNHLY and CDR2 FYNNEI. The full variable domain, completed using reference TRBV2 and TRBJ2-7, is EPEVTQTPSHQVTQMGQEVILRCVPISNHLYFYWYRQILGQKVEFLVSFYNNEISEKSEIFDDQFSVERPDGSNFTLKIRSTKLEDSAMYFCASRGTLTSPYEQYFGPGTRLTVT.

The gene calls are TRBV5-1 and TRBJ1-2; 8 bases fit TRBD1. CDR3 length: 16 amino acids. Trimming at V came to 3 bases and at J to 2 bases, leaving 9 bases not matched to a gene. The germline V gene encodes CDR1 SGHRS and CDR2 YFSETQ. The CDR3 DNA reads as TGCGCCAGCAGCTCTCACCAAGGGACAGGCAACTATGGCTACACCTTC. Protein product: CASSSHQGTGNYGYTF.

This clonotype was detected a few times. Germline and junction disagree at one end, which may indicate a read error. The CDR3 region is CAGSGSHADTQYF. As DNA, the CDR3 is TGCGCGGGGAGCGGGAGCCATGCAGATACGCAGTATTTT. The J gene is TRBJ2-3, the V gene TRBV6-6; 8 bases are a match to TRBD2. This CDR3 contains 13 residues. The germline CDR1 and CDR2 sequences are MNHNY and SVGAGI (reference sequence).

The sample holds a few counts of this clonotype. This rearrangement joins TRBV25-1 to TRBJ2-2, with 9 positions matching TRBD1. Germline lookup yields CDR1 MGHDK and CDR2 SYGVNS. V shed 5 bases and J 5 bases; nucleotides not matched to a gene: 6. The CDR3 sequence is 15 residues long. DNA for the CDR3: TGTGCCAGCAGTATCCCCGGGACAGGGACCGGGGAGCTGTTTTTT. This sequence encodes CASSIPGTGTGELFF.